The 18 T cell receptor beta chains presented below share a single source sample, sequenced in a study of T cells in Graves' hyperthyroidism and ophthalmopathy. There were TCR beta CDR3 regions amplified from RNA transcripts. The HTBI set primed first-round TCR CDR3 RT-PCR. Using its own MiXCR run on the multiplex PCR reads, TCRdb lists one record per CDR3 protein. The sample records under 400,000 distinct CDR3 sequences, roughly 17% being singletons. Sequencing was performed on blood. The receptors stem from a young man with Graves' hyperthyroidism.

This chain links TRBV20-1 with TRBJ2-5; a weak D match, TRBD2 (6 bases). Germline lookup yields CDR1 DFQATT and CDR2 SNEGSKA (reference sequence). The CDR3 runs to 14 residues. Trimming took off 5 bases at V and 2 bases at J, with 15 bases between the two ends. The CDR3 nucleotides are TGCAGTGCTTACTCGGGGGAACGGCAAGAGACCCAGTACTTC. It specifies CSAYSGERQETQYF.

The chain recombines TRBV19 with TRBJ2-7; TRBD1 aligns across 8 bases. V shed 3 bases, J shed 5 bases, and the junction held 9 bases outside the gene matches. CDR1 LNHDA and CDR2 SQIVND come from the germline V gene (reference sequence). The CDR3 is made up of 15 amino acids. The CDR3, as DNA: TGTGCCAGTAGTATCGGCGGACAGGGATGGGACGAGCAGTACTTC. This encodes CASSIGGQGWDEQYF.

This clonotype showed up many times. The chain links TRBV2 to TRBJ1-2; 11 positions match TRBD1. The CDR3 is 14 residues long. Looked up from germline, CDR1 is SNHLY and CDR2 is FYNNEI. With 8 bases clipped from V and 2 bases from J, the junction kept 4 bases outside the gene matches. The CDR3 DNA is TGTGCCAGCCCAGGACAGGGGGCCAACTATGGCTACACCTTC. Its protein product is CASPGQGANYGYTF.

V gene TRBV6-2 or TRBV6-3 combines with J gene TRBJ1-3; tentatively, D is TRBD1 (6 bases). This CDR3 region has 14 residues. V dropped 10 bases and J dropped 6 bases, with 19 bases sitting between them. Germline assignment: CDR1 MNHEY and CDR2 SVGEGT. The CDR3 DNA reads as TGTGCCACCATGGACAGTCGGGGCTCAAACACCATATATTTT. This translates into CATMDSRGSNTIYF.

Turning to this clonotype: A junction boundary mismatches the germline segment, possibly from a read error. This rearrangement joins TRBV5-1 to TRBJ2-2, with a tentative D call TRBD2 (6 bases). The length of the CDR3 is 15 residues. The germline gives CDR1 SGHRS, CDR2 YFSETQ. CDR3 sequence: CASSWGDPDTGELFF. In DNA, the CDR3 is TGTGCCAGCAGCTGGGGGGACCCCGACACCGGGGAGCTGTTTTTT.

This clonotype has ten or more counts. This sequence joins TRBV5-1 and TRBJ2-3; 8 positions match TRBD1. The trim removed 3 bases at V and 2 bases at J, leaving 2 bases unmatched. The CDR3 totals 14 residues. Germline V gene sequence: CDR1 SGHRS, CDR2 YFSETQ. The CDR3 here is CASSSTGATDTQYF. In DNA form, the CDR3 reads TGCGCCAGCAGCTCGACAGGGGCCACAGATACGCAGTATTTT.

The gene calls are TRBV7-2 and TRBJ2-2; maybe TRBD2 (6 bases). The V and J ends lost 0 bases and 5 bases respectively, with 19 bases between them. The CDR3 has 18 amino acids. CDR1 and CDR2 from the germline V gene are SGHTA and FQGNSA. In nucleotides, the CDR3 is TGTGCCAGCAGCTTAGCTCCCGGGAGAGGGACTTCAACCGGGGAGCTGTTTTTT. Its protein product is CASSLAPGRGTSTGELFF.

This chain joins TRBV10-1 and TRBJ2-7; D not certain. Deletions cut 3 bases from V and 1 base from J, with 10 bases between. The germline CDR1 and CDR2 sequences are WNHNN and SYGVQD (reference sequence). This CDR3 spans 14 amino acids. CDR3 bases: TGCGCCAGCAGTGATAAGGGCAGATCCTACGAGCAGTACTTC. Its protein product is CASSDKGRSYEQYF.

This clonotype was observed at least ten times. This rearrangement joins TRBV15 to TRBJ1-1; the D is unclear. This CDR3 comprises 13 residues. From germline, CDR1 is LNHNV and CDR2 YYDKDF (reference sequence). V lost 8 bases and J lost 1, with 11 bases in between. The CDR3 nucleotides are TGTGCCACCGGAACCGGGGAGAACACTGAAGCTTTCTTT. As protein: CATGTGENTEAFF.

The sample holds many counts of this clonotype. V is TRBV20-1 and J is TRBJ2-1, with D possibly matching TRBD2 (5 bases). The length of the CDR3 is 15 residues. Trimming removed 5 bases at V and 7 bases at J, with 21 bases between. CDR1 is DFQATT, CDR2 SNEGSKA, per germline (reference sequence). CDR3 bases: TGCAGTGCTCCTCTCCCCCTGATGTGGGAGAATGAGCAGTTCTTC. Translated, it gives CSAPLPLMWENEQFF.

The rearrangement joins TRBV19 to TRBJ2-2, with 10 positions matching TRBD2. Trimming removed 0 bases from V and 5 bases from J; junction bases left unmatched: 6. The CDR3 spans 17 residues. Germline CDR1 LNHDA, CDR2 SQIVND (reference sequence). Written as DNA, the CDR3 is TGTGCCAGTAGTATAGAGGCTAGCGGGAGTGGGACCGGGGAGCTGTTTTTT. It codes for CASSIEASGSGTGELFF.

This clonotype was picked up a small number of times. V gene TRBV7-9 combines with J gene TRBJ2-1; possibly TRBD2 for D (6 bases). CDR3 size: 16 residues. CDR1 is SEHNR, CDR2 FQNEAQ, per germline (reference sequence). The ends were cut back, 5 bases at V and 9 bases at J, with 23 bases in the middle. The chain's CDR3 is CASSTEKEIAGGEQFF. CDR3 DNA sequence: TGTGCCAGCAGCACCGAGAAGGAGATAGCCGGGGGTGAGCAGTTCTTC.

This clonotype has ten or more counts. J is TRBJ1-1 and V is TRBV2; tentative D call: TRBD1 (6 bases). Germline V gene sequence: CDR1 SNHLY, CDR2 FYNNEI. This CDR3 is 14 amino acids long. The ends were cut back, 10 bases at V and 5 bases at J, with 20 bases in the middle. The CDR3 DNA reads as TGTGCCATCCCTCATACAGGGAGAGGTACTGAAGCTTTCTTT. Translated, it gives CAIPHTGRGTEAFF.

V usage is TRBV30 and J usage is TRBJ2-2; no clear D gene. The CDR3 is 13 amino acids. CDR1 and CDR2 from the germline V gene are GTSNPN and SVGIG (reference sequence). V lost 1 base, J lost 1 base, and 4 bases lay in between. CDR3 sequence (DNA): TGTGCCTGGAGTGAGTGGAACACCGGGGAGCTGTTTTTT. This gives the protein CAWSEWNTGELFF.

At least ten counts were recorded for this clonotype. The genes are TRBV11-1 and TRBJ2-7, with 7 positions matching TRBD1. With V trimmed by 5 bases and J by 2 bases, 9 bases remained unmatched. The CDR3 sequence is 15 residues long. From germline, CDR1 is SGHAT and CDR2 FQDESV (reference sequence). CDR3 sequence (DNA): TGTGCCAGCAGCGGCTTCCGGGACAGCACCTACGAGCAGTACTTC. It specifies CASSGFRDSTYEQYF.

In regard to this clonotype: One end of the junction varies from germline; a read error may be responsible. The chain couples TRBV3-1 to TRBJ1-5, with D uncertain. The length of the CDR3 is 14 residues. Per the germline V gene, CDR1 is LGHDT and CDR2 is YNNKEL (reference sequence). CDR3 residues: CANSHGEGNQPQHF. CDR3 nucleotide sequence: TGTGCCAACAGCCACGGTGAGGGCAATCAGCCCCAGCATTTT.

This clonotype was counted many times. V is TRBV29-1 and J is TRBJ2-1; D is perhaps TRBD1 or TRBD2 (5 bases each). This CDR3 region has 15 residues. V dropped 6 bases and J dropped 3 bases, with 18 bases sitting between them. Germline V gene data show CDR1 as SQVTM and CDR2 as ANQGSEA. The CDR3 DNA reads TGCAGCGTCGACGTGACCCCGGGACGCTACAATGAGCAGTTCTTC. Its translation is CSVDVTPGRYNEQFF.

This clonotype was picked up many times. This CDR3 is CASSTSGPYEQYF. The CDR3 coding sequence is TGTGCCAGCAGTACTAGCGGGCCCTACGAGCAGTACTTC. This chain links TRBV12-3 or TRBV12-4 with TRBJ2-7; TRBD2 aligns across 9 bases. The CDR3 covers 13 residues. V lost 5 bases and J lost 2; bases outside the gene matches: 1.